This T cell receptor (beta chain) came from a study of CD8 T cells in Susac syndrome. Findings and limits, study-wide: By the study's own acknowledgment, its TCR sequencing and HLA analysis included relatively few individuals.

Comment on this clonotype: Its antigen is unidentified.

Random hexamers primed reverse transcription of 0.5 to 1 ug RNA. The amplification used immunoSEQ multiplex PCR on TCR beta CDR3; it spanned 54 Vbeta and 13 Jbeta. Using its own MiXCR run on the immunoSEQ multiplex PCR reads, TCRdb lists one record per CDR3 protein. In the table there are 85,000 to 90,000 distinct CDR3 sequences, around 93% of which are singletons. The CDR3 runs 17 residues. The V segment lost 5 bases and the J segment 4 bases; nucleotides outside the gene matches: 12. The germline CDR1 and CDR2 sequences are SEHNR and FQNEAQ (reference sequence). Sequencing targeted TCR beta in blood CD8+ and CD4+ T cells. While serving as controls, healthy donors were matched for age and sex.

The V and J genes are TRBV7-9 and TRBJ2-7; the match to TRBD2 covers 12 bases. Sequenced: CD8+ T cells from PBMCs. This TCR was recovered from a human donor in good health. CDR3 sequence (DNA): TGTGCCAGCAGCCCTACGGATCCTAGCGGGGGGGCATACGAGCAGTACTTC. This encodes CASSPTDPSGGAYEQYF.